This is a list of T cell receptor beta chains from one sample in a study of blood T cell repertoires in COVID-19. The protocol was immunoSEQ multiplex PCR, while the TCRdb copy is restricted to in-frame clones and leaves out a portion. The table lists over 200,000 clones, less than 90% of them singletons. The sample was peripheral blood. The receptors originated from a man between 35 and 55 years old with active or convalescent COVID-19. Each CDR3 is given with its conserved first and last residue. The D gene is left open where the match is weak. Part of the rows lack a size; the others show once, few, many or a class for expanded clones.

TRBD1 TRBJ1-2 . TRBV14 TGTGCCAGCAGCCAAGAAAGGACAGGACTTTATGGCTACACCTTC CASSQERTGLYGYTF
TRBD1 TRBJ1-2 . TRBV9 TGTGCCAGCAGTCCAGACAGGGGGGACTATGGCTACACCTTC CASSPDRGDYGYTF
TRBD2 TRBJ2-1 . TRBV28 TGTGCCAGCTACCCTAGGACTAGCGGCTCCTACAATGAGCAGTTCTTC CASYPRTSGSYNEQFF
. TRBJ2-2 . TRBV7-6 TGTGCCAGCAGCTTAATCGGGGGGAACACCGGGGAGCTGTTTTTT CASSLIGGNTGELFF
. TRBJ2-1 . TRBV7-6 TGTGCCAGCACCGCTGAGGCCCAGACCTACAATGAGCAGTTCTTC CASTAEAQTYNEQFF
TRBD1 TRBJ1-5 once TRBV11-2 TGTGCCAGCACCACTCTGGGGACAGGGAATAGCAATCAGCCCCAGCATTTT CASTTLGTGNSNQPQHF
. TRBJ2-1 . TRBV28 TGTGCCAGCAGTTTCCTAACGGGTTACAATGAGCAGTTCTTC CASSFLTGYNEQFF
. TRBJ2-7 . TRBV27 TGTGCCAGCAACCTACAGGGCTCCTACGAGCAGTACTTC CASNLQGSYEQYF
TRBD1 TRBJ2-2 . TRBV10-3 TGTGCCATCAGGCCGGGACAGGGGATAGTTATCACCGGGGAGCTGTTTTTT CAIRPGQGIVITGELFF
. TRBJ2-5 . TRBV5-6 TGTGCCAGCAGCGGGACAAAAGAGACCCAGTACTTC CASSGTKETQYF
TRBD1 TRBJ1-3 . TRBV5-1 TGCGCCAGCAGCTTGGACAGGGGACTTGGAAACACCATATATTTT CASSLDRGLGNTIYF
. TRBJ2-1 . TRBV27 TGTGCCAGCAGTTTATCCGGGGGATCTGAGCAGTTCTTC CASSLSGGSEQFF
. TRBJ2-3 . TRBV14 TGTGCCAGCAGCCAAGAATTGGGCGGGAAGGGAACAGATACGCAGTATTTT CASSQELGGKGTDTQYF
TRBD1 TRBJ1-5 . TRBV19 TGTGCCAGTACCTGGACAGGACTTGGCAATCAGCCCCAGCATTTT CASTWTGLGNQPQHF
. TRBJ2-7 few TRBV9 TGTGCCAGCAGCGTAGCTGAGGGCGGAACCTACGAGCAGTACTTC CASSVAEGGTYEQYF
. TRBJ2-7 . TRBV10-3 TGTGCCATCACCACAGACACCTACGAGCAGTACTTC CAITTDTYEQYF
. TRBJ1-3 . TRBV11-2 TGTGCCAGCAGCTTCCCGGAAGCACAGGGTTTTTCTGGAAACACCATATATTTT CASSFPEAQGFSGNTIYF
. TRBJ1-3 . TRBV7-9 TGTGCCAGCAGCTTTGATTCAGGGCCTTCTGGAAACACCATATATTTT CASSFDSGPSGNTIYF
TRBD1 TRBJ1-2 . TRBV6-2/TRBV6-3 TGTGCCAGCAGCCGTATTTCCGGGACAGAAAGCTATGGCTACACCTTC CASSRISGTESYGYTF
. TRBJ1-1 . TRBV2 TGTGCCAGCAGGCGACACACGACCGAACCTGAAGCTTTCTTT CASRRHTTEPEAFF
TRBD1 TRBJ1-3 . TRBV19 TGTGCCAGTAGGATCACAGGGGACTCTGGAAACACCATATATTTT CASRITGDSGNTIYF
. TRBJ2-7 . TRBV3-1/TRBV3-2 TGTGCCAGCAGCCTCGGACCTGGGCGGGACGGGTACGAGCAGTACTTC CASSLGPGRDGYEQYF
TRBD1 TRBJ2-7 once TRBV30 TGTGCCTGGAGTGTCGAGACAGGGAAATACGAGCAGTACTTC CAWSVETGKYEQYF
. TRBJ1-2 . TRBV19 TGTGCCAGTAGTCCCCAACGACAGCAATACTATGGCTACACCTTC CASSPQRQQYYGYTF
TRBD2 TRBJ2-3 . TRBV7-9 TGTGCCAGCAGCCCCCCCCTCGCGGGAGAGGGCACAGATACGCAGTATTTT CASSPPLAGEGTDTQYF
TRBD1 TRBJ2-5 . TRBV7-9 TGTGCCAGCAGCTTAGCACAGGGGCAAGAGACCCAGTACTTC CASSLAQGQETQYF
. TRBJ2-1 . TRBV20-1 TGCAGTGCTAGTGGGCTGGTTTCCTACAATGAGCAGTTCTTC CSASGLVSYNEQFF
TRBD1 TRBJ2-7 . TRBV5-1 TGCGCCAGCAGCTTGGCCCCACAACAGGGGGCCTACGAGCAGTACTTC CASSLAPQQGAYEQYF
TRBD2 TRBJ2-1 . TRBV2 TGTGCCAGCAGTGAGATCGGTAGCGGGACATACAATGAGCAGTTCTTC CASSEIGSGTYNEQFF
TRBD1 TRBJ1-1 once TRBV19 TGTGCCAGTAGTATGGGGACAGGGTCCACTGAAGCTTTCTTT CASSMGTGSTEAFF
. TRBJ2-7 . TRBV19 TGTGCCAGTAGTACACACCCCGGGACGGACAGCTCCTACGAGCAGTACTTC CASSTHPGTDSSYEQYF
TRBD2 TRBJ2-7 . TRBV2 TGTGCCAGCAGTGAAGTTCGCGGGGGGCCATACGAGCAGTACTTC CASSEVRGGPYEQYF
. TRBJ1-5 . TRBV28 TGTGCCAGCAGAACCAGGATTAGCAATCAGCCCCAGCATTTT CASRTRISNQPQHF
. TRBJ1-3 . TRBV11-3 TGTGCCAGCAGTCCAAAATCAGTACGGGACTCTGGAAACACCATATATTTT CASSPKSVRDSGNTIYF
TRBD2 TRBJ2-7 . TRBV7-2 TGTGCCAGCAGCTATGGACTAGCGGACGAGCAGTACTTC CASSYGLADEQYF
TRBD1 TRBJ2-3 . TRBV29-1 TGCAGCGTTGAAGATCCTCAGGGGGCGAGTACAGATACGCAGTATTTT CSVEDPQGASTDTQYF
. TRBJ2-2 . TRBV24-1 TGTGCCACCAGAGCCCTCACCGGGGAGCTGTTTTTT CATRALTGELFF
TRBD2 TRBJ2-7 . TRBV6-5 TGTGCCAGCAAGCGGGGGAGCTCCTACGAGCAGTACTTC CASKRGSSYEQYF
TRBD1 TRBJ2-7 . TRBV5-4 TGTGCCAGCAGCTTGGGAGGACAGGGTTTCCTTCTCGAGCAGTACTTC CASSLGGQGFLLEQYF
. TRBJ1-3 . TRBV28 TGTGCCAGCAGTTTAGTCGTCGCGTCAGGTGGAAACACCATATATTTT CASSLVVASGGNTIYF
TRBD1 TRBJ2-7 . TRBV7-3 TGTGCCAGCAGCCCAAAGTTGGGGCAGGGGGACAACGAGCAGTACTTC CASSPKLGQGDNEQYF
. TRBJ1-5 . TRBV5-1 TGCGCCAGCAGCTCAGGGCCGACGGGCGATAGCAATCAGCCCCAGCATTTT CASSSGPTGDSNQPQHF
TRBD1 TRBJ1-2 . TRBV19 TGTGCCAGTAGAACCGACAGGGGGTTTGACTATGGCTACACCTTC CASRTDRGFDYGYTF
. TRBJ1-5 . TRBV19 TGTGCCAGTACCCCTTATAGCAATCAGCCCCAGCATTTT CASTPYSNQPQHF
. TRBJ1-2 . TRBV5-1 TGCGCCAGCCAGATCGCAGGGGACCTTAACTATGGCTACACCTTC CASQIAGDLNYGYTF
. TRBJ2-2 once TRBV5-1 TGCGCCAGCAGCTTGGGCCCGGGGACCGGGGAGCTGTTTTTT CASSLGPGTGELFF